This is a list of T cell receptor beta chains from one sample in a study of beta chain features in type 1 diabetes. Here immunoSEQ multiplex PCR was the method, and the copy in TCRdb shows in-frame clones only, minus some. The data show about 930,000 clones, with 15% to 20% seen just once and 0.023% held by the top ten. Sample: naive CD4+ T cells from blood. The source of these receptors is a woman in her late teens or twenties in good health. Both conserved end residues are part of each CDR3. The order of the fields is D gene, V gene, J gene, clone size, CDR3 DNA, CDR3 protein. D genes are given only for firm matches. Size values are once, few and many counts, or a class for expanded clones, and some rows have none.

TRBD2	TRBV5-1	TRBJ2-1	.	TGCGCCAGCAGCTTGGGGGGACTAGCAGGCAATGAGCAGTTCTTC	CASSLGGLAGNEQFF
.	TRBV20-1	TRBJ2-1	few	TGCAGTGCTAGTTGGGGGTCTGGCCAGTTCTTC	CSASWGSGQFF
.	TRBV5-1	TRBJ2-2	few	TGCGCCAGCAGCTTTATGGCCGCGGGGGCCTCGAACACCGGGGAGCTGTTTTTT	CASSFMAAGASNTGELFF
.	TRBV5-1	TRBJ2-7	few	TGCGCCAGCAGCTTGGACCCGGGGCGCTACGAGCAGTACTTC	CASSLDPGRYEQYF
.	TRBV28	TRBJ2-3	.	TGTGCCAGCACCTCATCCCGGGAGACAGATACGCAGTATTTT	CASTSSRETDTQYF
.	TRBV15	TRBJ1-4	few	TGTGCCACCAGCAGAGATTATTTGGACCCCAAATTTTTT	CATSRDYLDPKFF
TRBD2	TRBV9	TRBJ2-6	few	TGTGCCAGCAGCGTAGGGATAGCGGGGAATTCTGGGGCCAACGTCCTGACTTTC	CASSVGIAGNSGANVLTF
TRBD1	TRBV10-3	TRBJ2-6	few	TGTGCCATCAGTGAGTCTTGGGGACAGGGGACACCTGGGGCCAACGTCCTGACTTTC	CAISESWGQGTPGANVLTF
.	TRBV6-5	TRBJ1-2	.	TGTGCCAGCAGTTACCAGGGGCCTACTAACTATGGCTACACCTTC	CASSYQGPTNYGYTF
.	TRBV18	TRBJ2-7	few	TGTGCCAGCTCACCACAAGGACAAGCCTACGAGCAGTACTTC	CASSPQGQAYEQYF
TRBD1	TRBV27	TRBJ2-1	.	TGTGCCAGCAGCCCCAAGACAGGGCGAAACAATGAGCAGTTCTTC	CASSPKTGRNNEQFF